This T cell receptor (beta chain) came from a study of T cells in Graves' hyperthyroidism and ophthalmopathy. The cohort's ophthalmopathy patients, a group with duration under 3 months, had a Clinical Activity Score of at least 3 and a NOSPECS grade of at least 4. Those patients with uncontrolled infection, other autoimmune disease, pregnancy or lactation were excluded. The PBMCs were taken from about 10 ml of fresh peripheral blood. Germline V CDR1 and CDR2: PRHDT, FYEKMQ (reference sequence). This CDR3 region has 13 residues. The V and J ends lost 5 bases and 1 base respectively, with 5 bases between them. RNA transcripts served as the template for amplifying TCR beta CDR3 regions. A set of HTBI primers served as the primers for a first-round RT-PCR of the TCR CDR3. From the multiplex PCR reads, TCRdb called clonotypes with MiXCR, one entry per CDR3 protein. The sample gives 490,000 or so distinct CDR3 sequences, about 20% of which show up once; around 54% is in the top ten.

This receptor was obtained from a woman aged 70-85 years with Graves' ophthalmopathy. The sample taken for sequencing was blood. The chain is built from TRBV13 and TRBJ2-2; no firm D call. CDR3 residues: CASSIQNTGELFF. The CDR3 bases are TGTGCCAGCAGCATCCAGAACACCGGGGAGCTGTTTTTT. The full variable domain, rest sourced from reference TRBV13 and TRBJ2-2, is AAGVIQSPRHLIKEKRETATLKCYPIPRHDTVYWYQQGPGQDPQFLISFYEKMQSDKGSIPDRFSAQQFSDYHSELNMSSLELGDSALYFCASSIQNTGELFFGEGSRLTVL.